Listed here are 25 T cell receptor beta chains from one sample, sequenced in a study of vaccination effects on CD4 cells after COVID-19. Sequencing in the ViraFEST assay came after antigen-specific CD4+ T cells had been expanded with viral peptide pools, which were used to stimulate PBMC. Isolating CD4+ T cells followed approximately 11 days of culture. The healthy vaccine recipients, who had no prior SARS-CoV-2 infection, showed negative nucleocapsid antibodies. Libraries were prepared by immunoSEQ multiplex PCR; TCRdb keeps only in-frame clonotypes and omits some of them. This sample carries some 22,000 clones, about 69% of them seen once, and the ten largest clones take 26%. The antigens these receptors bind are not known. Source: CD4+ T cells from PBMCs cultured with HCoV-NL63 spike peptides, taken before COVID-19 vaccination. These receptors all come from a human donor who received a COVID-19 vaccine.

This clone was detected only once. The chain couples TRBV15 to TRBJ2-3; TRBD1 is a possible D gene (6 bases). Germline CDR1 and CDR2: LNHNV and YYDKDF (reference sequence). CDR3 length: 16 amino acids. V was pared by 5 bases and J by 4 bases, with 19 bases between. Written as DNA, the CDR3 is TGTGCCACCAGCTTATCTTGGGGGCGGGCATCAGATACGCAGTATTTT. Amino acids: CATSLSWGRASDTQYF.

CDR3 protein: CASSQTRGIAGATDTQYF. In nucleotides, the CDR3 is TGTGCCAGCAGCCAAACACGGGGAATAGCGGGAGCCACAGATACGCAGTATTTT. J is TRBJ2-3 and V is TRBV4-2; 9 bases match TRBD2. This CDR3 is built from 18 residues. CDR1 and CDR2 (germline): LGHNA, YNFKEQ. The V segment lost 2 bases and the J segment 2 bases; nucleotides outside the gene matches: 11.

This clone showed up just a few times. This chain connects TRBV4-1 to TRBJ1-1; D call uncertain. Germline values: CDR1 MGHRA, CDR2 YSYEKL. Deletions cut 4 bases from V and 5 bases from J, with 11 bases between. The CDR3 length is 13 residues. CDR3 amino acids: CASSLQTETEAFF. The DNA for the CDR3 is TGCGCCAGCAGCCTTCAGACGGAAACTGAAGCTTTCTTT.

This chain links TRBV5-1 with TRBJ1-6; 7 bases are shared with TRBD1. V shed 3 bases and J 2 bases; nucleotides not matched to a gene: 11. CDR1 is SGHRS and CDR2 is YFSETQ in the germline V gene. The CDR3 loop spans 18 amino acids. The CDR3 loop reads CASSSEIQGSAYNSPLHF. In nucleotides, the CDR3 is TGCGCCAGCAGCTCCGAAATACAGGGGTCAGCCTATAATTCACCCCTCCACTTT.

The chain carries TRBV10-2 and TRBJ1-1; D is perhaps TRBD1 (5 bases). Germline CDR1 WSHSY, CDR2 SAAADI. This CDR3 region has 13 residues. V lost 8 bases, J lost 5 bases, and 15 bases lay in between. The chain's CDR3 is CASRRRVETEAFF. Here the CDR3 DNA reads TGCGCCAGCCGCCGCAGGGTTGAGACTGAAGCTTTCTTT.

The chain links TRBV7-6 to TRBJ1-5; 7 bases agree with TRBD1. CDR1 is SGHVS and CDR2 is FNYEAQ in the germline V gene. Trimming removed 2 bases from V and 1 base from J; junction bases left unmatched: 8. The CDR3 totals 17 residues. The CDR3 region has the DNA TGTGCCAGCAGCTTAAGGGCGGGACAGCACAGCAATCAGCCCCAGCATTTT. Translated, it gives CASSLRAGQHSNQPQHF. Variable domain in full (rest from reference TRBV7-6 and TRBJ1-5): GAGVSQSPRYKVTKRGQDVALRCDPISGHVSLYWYRQALGQGPEFLTYFNYEAQQDKSGLPNDRFSAERPEGSISTLTIQRTEQRDSAMYRCASSLRAGQHSNQPQHFGDGTRLSIL.

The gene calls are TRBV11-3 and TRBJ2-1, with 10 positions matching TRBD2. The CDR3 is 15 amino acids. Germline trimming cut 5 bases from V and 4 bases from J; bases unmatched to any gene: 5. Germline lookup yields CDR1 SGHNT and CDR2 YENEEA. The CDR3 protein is CASSPRTSGYNEQFF. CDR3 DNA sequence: TGTGCCAGCAGCCCACGGACTAGCGGTTACAATGAGCAGTTCTTC.

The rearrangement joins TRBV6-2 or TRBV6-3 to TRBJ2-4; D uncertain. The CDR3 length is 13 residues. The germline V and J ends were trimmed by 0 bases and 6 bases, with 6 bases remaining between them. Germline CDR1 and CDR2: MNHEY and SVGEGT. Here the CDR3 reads CASSYSSPNIQYF. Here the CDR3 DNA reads TGTGCCAGCAGTTACTCGAGCCCAAACATTCAGTACTTC.

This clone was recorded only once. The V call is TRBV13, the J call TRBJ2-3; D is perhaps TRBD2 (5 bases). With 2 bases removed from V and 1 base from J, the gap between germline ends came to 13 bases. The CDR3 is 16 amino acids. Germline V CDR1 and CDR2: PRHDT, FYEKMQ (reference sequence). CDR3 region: CASSLSRGLRTDTQYF. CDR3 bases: TGTGCCAGCAGCTTAAGCCGGGGTCTACGCACAGATACGCAGTATTTT. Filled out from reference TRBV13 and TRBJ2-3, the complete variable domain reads AAGVIQSPRHLIKEKRETATLKCYPIPRHDTVYWYQQGPGQDPQFLISFYEKMQSDKGSIPDRFSAQQFSDYHSELNMSSLELGDSALYFCASSLSRGLRTDTQYFGPGTRLTVL.

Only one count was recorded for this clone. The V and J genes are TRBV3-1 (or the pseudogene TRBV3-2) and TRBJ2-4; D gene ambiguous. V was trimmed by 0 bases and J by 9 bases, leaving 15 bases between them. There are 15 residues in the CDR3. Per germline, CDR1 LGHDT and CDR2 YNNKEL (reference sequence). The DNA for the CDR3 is TGTGCCAGCAGCCAAGAAAGAATAGGTCTGGCCATTCAGTACTTC. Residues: CASSQERIGLAIQYF.

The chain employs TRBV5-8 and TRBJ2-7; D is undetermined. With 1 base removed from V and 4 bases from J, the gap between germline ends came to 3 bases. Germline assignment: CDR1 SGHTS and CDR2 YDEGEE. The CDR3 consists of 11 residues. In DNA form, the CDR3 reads TGTGCCAGCAGCTTGAGGTACGAGCAGTACTTC. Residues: CASSLRYEQYF.

CDR3 residues: CAISGGYQETQYF. CDR3 DNA sequence: TGTGCCATCAGCGGGGGTTACCAAGAGACCCAGTACTTC. The chain is built from TRBV10-3 and TRBJ2-5, with D maybe TRBD2 (6 bases). This CDR3 has 13 residues. Germline CDR1 is ENHRY and CDR2 is SYGVKD. V lost 6 bases and J 0 bases, leaving 8 bases between the germline ends.

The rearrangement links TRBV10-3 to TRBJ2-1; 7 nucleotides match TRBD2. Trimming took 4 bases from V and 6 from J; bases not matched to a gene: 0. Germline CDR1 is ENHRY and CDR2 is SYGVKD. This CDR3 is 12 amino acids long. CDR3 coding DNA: TGTGCCATCAGTGGGACTAGCAATGAGCAGTTCTTC. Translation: CAISGTSNEQFF.

Here the CDR3 reads CASSVALGNEKLFF. Here the CDR3 DNA reads TGTGCCAGCAGCGTAGCTCTAGGTAATGAAAAACTGTTTTTT. The J gene is TRBJ1-4, the V gene TRBV9; unclear D gene. The CDR3 is made up of 14 amino acids. With 0 bases removed from V and 4 bases from J, the gap between germline ends came to 7 bases. The germline V gene has CDR1 SGDLS and CDR2 YYNGEE.

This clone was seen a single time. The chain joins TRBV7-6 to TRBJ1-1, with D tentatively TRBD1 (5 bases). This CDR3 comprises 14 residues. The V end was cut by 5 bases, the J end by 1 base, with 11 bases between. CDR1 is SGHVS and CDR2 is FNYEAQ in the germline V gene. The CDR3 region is CASSQGAANTEAFF. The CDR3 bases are TGTGCCAGCAGCCAGGGCGCGGCGAACACTGAAGCTTTCTTT.

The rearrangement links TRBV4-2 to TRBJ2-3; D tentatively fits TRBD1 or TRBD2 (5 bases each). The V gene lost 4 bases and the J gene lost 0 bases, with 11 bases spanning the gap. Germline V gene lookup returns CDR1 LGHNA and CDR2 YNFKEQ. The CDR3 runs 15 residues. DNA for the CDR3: TGTGCCAGCAGCCTGGGGACCCGGAGCACAGATACGCAGTATTTT. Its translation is CASSLGTRSTDTQYF.

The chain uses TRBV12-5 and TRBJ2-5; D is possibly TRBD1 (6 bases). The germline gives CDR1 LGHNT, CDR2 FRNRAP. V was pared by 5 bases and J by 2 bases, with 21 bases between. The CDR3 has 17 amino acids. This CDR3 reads CASGPPMVQGWQETQYF. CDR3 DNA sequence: TGTGCTAGTGGTCCCCCTATGGTGCAGGGGTGGCAAGAGACCCAGTACTTC.

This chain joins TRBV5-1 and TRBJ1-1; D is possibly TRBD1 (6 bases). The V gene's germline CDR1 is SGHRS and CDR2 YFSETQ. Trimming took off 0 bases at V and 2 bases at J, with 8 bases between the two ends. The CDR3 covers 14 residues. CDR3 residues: CASSLGRGNTEAFF. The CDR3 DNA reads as TGCGCCAGCAGCTTGGGCAGGGGCAACACTGAAGCTTTCTTT.

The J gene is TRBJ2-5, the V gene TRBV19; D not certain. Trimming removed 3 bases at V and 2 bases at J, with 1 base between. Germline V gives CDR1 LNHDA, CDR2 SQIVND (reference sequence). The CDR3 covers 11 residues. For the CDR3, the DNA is TGTGCCAGTAGTATTCAAGAGACCCAGTACTTC. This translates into CASSIQETQYF. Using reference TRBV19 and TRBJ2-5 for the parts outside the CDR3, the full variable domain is DGGITQSPKYLFRKEGQNVTLSCEQNLNHDAMYWYRQDPGQGLRLIYYSQIVNDFQKGDIAEGYSVSREKKESFPLTVTSAQKNPTAFYLCASSIQETQYFGPGTRLLVL.

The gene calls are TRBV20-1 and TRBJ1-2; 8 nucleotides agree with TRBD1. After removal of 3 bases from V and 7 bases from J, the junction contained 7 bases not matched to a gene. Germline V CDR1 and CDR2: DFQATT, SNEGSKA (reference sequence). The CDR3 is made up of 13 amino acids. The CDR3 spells CSASLGTGLGYTF. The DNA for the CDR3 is TGCAGTGCTAGTTTGGGGACAGGCCTTGGCTACACCTTC.

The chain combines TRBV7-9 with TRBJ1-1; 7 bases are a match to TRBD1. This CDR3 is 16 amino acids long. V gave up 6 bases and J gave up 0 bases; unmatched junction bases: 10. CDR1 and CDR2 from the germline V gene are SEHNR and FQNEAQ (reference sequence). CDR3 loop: CASSGRGTAMNTEAFF. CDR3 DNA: TGTGCCAGCAGTGGTCGAGGGACAGCTATGAACACTGAAGCTTTCTTT.

CDR3 in DNA: TGTGCCAGCAGCGTAGCGGTAGCGGATGAGCAGTACTTC. Protein: CASSVAVADEQYF. The J gene is TRBJ2-7, the V gene TRBV9; weak D call: TRBD2 (6 bases). The germline V gene encodes CDR1 SGDLS and CDR2 YYNGEE. V lost 0 bases to trimming and J lost 7 bases, with 11 bases between them. This CDR3 contains 13 residues. Complete variable domain (other parts from reference TRBV9 and TRBJ2-7): DSGVTQTPKHLITATGQRVTLRCSPRSGDLSVYWYQQSLDQGLQFLIQYYNGEERAKGNILERFSAQQFPDLHSELNLSSLELGDSALYFCASSVAVADEQYFGPGTRLTVT.

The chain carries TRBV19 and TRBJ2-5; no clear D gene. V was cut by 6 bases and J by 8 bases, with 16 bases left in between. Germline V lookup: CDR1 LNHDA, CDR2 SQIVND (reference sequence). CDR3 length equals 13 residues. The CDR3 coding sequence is TGTGCCAGTAGCTCAACCATTAGCAGCACCCAGTACTTC. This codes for CASSSTISSTQYF. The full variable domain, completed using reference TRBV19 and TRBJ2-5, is DGGITQSPKYLFRKEGQNVTLSCEQNLNHDAMYWYRQDPGQGLRLIYYSQIVNDFQKGDIAEGYSVSREKKESFPLTVTSAQKNPTAFYLCASSSTISSTQYFGPGTRLLVL.

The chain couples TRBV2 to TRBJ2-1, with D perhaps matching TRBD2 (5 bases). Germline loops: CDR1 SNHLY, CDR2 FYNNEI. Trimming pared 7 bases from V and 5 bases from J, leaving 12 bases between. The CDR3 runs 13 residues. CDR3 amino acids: CASTYGENNEQFF. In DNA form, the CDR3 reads TGTGCCAGCACTTACGGGGAGAACAATGAGCAGTTCTTC.

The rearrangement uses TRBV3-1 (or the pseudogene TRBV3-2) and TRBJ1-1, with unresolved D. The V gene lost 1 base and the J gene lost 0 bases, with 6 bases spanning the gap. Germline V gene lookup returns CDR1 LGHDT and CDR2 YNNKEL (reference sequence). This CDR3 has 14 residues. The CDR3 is CASSQGIMNTEAFF. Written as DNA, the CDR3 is TGTGCCAGCAGCCAAGGGATCATGAACACTGAAGCTTTCTTT.